Below, 4 T cell receptor beta chains from the same sample are listed, as sequenced in a study of cytomegalovirus exposure and HLA in healthy donors. Use of 60 Vbeta and 13 Jbeta primers characterized the PCR. TCRdb's table, derived via immunoSEQ multiplex PCR, lists solely in-frame clones and lacks some. The table for this sample gives about 150,000 clones. Sequencing was done on a sample of PBMCs. The receptors originated from a man between 25 and 39 years old in good health and CMV-seronegative.

The chain recombines TRBV28 with TRBJ1-2, with D hard to call. The germline V gene encodes CDR1 MDHEN and CDR2 SYDVKM. V dropped 3 bases and J dropped 1 base, with 6 bases sitting between them. The CDR3 has 13 amino acids. The CDR3 nucleotides are TGTGCCAGCAGTTTCTCCCGTAACTATGGCTACACCTTC. Translated: CASSFSRNYGYTF.

This chain connects TRBV28 to TRBJ2-7, with TRBD2 as a possible D gene (5 bases). With 5 bases removed from V and 2 bases from J, the gap between germline ends came to 16 bases. The CDR3 spans 15 residues. In germline, CDR1 is MDHEN, CDR2 SYDVKM. The CDR3 loop reads CASSPTTAHAYEQYF. The CDR3 DNA follows: TGTGCCAGCAGTCCGACTACAGCGCACGCCTACGAGCAGTACTTC.

This chain joins TRBV6-6 and TRBJ2-7; D is perhaps TRBD2 (5 bases). This CDR3 is built from 12 residues. The V end lost 6 bases, the J end lost 6 bases, and 12 bases lay between the germline ends. CDR1 and CDR2 (germline): MNHNY, SVGAGI (reference sequence). This CDR3 reads CASRGGRGEQYF. The CDR3 bases are TGTGCCAGCAGGGGCGGGCGAGGCGAGCAGTACTTC.

V gene TRBV7-2 combines with J gene TRBJ2-1; TRBD1 agrees at 9 bases. CDR3 length equals 13 residues. Germline CDR1 is SGHTA and CDR2 is FQGNSA. V lost 4 bases to trimming and J lost 8 bases; unmatched junction nucleotides: 3. CDR3 DNA: TGTGCCAGCAGCTCGGGACAGGGCCATGAGCAGTTCTTC. Amino acids: CASSSGQGHEQFF.